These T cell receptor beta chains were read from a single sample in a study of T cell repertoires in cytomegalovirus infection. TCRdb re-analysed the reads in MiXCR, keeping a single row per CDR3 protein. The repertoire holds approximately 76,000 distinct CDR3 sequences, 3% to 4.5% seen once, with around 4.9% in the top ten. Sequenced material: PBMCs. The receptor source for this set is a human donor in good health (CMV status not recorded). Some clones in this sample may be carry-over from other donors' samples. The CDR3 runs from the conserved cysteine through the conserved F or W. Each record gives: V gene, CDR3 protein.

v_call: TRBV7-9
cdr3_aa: CASSPRTGWSQETQYF

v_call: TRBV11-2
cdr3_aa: CASSLGGYQGETQYF

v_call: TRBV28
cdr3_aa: CASSLSGLPVADF

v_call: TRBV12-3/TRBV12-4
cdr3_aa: CASSLSATRPYF

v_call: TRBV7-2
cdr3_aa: CASSPTQGNNSPLHF

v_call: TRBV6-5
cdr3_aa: CASSYVPGAAYNEQFF

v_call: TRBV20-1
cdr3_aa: CSARPTGRENIQYF

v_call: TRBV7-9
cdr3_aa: CASSPPPRELWYNEQFF

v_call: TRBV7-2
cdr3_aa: CASSLVTGAGTEAFF

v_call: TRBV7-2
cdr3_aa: CASSLSGLEVGFF

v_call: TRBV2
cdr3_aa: CASSDRGDPSTDTQYF

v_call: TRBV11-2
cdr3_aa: CASSLDLVLTYEQYF

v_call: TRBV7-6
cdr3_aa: CASSLGGALAGTDTQYF

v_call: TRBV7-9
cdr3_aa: CASSLGTDSYEQYF

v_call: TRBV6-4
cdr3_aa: CASSDTSGGFNEQFF

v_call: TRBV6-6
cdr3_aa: CASNRRQTQETQYF

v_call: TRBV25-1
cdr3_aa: CASSDPRMGTAGNGYTF

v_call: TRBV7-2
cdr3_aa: CASRLDVASTDTQYF

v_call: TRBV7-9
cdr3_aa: CASSLYAGEAFF

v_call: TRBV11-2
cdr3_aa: CASSSGAFSEAFF

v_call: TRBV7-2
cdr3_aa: CASSSRFGRMGNQPQHF

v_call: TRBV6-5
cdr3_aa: CASSYERTSGAYEQYF

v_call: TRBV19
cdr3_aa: CASSISGVGNTEAFF

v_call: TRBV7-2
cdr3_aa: CASSSEIYNEQFF

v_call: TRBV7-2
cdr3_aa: CASSPRFDSPLHF

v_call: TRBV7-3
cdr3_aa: CASSGQGGGIQYF

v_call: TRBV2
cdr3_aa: CASNRDRVEAFF

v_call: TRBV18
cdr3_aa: CASSGGTNTGELFF

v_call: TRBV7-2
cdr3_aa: CASSLARGLYGYTF

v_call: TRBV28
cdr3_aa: CASSQYILVGTSYEQYF

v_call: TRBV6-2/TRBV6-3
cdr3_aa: CASSYPLVAGGQETQYF

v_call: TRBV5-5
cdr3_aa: CASSLIPQETQYF